The rows below give T cell receptor beta chains drawn from one sample of a study of shared clonotypes between healthy human individuals. The method was immunoSEQ multiplex PCR; TCRdb's version includes in-frame clones alone and lacks a portion of them. The sample includes hundreds of thousands of clones, about 90% of them seen just once. Sample: naive CD8+ T cells sorted from blood. Receptors originate from a man aged 25-45 years in good health. Each CDR3 is given with its conserved first and last residue. Fields, in order: J gene, clone size, D gene, V gene, CDR3 DNA, CDR3 protein. The D gene is left open where the match is weak. Clone size is stated in some rows and not others, as once, few, many or a class when expanded.

TRBJ1-1 | . | . | TRBV30 | TGTGCCTGGAGTGTACTCGACAGGCCCACTGAAGCTTTCTTT | CAWSVLDRPTEAFF
TRBJ2-1 | . | . | TRBV7-6 | TGTGCCAGCAGCTTGGACAGCGGCTCCTACAATGAGCAGTTCTTC | CASSLDSGSYNEQFF
TRBJ2-1 | . | . | TRBV27 | TGTGCCAGCAGTTTATCGTCGGGGGAATCCTACAATGAGCAGTTCTTC | CASSLSSGESYNEQFF
TRBJ2-5 | once | TRBD2 | TRBV6-6 | TGTGCCAGCAGTTGGGGACTAGCGGGGGCACAAGAGACCCAGTACTTC | CASSWGLAGAQETQYF
TRBJ2-1 | . | . | TRBV13 | TGTGCCAGCGGAGAGGGGGACTCCTACAATGAGCAGTTCTTC | CASGEGDSYNEQFF
TRBJ2-1 | . | . | TRBV6-4 | TGTGCCAGCAGTATCACCTTGTACAATGAGCAGTTCTTC | CASSITLYNEQFF
TRBJ2-7 | once | . | TRBV7-8 | TGTGCCAGCAGCGTTCGACCCGACGGGGACGAGCAGTACTTC | CASSVRPDGDEQYF
TRBJ1-4 | . | . | TRBV11-2 | TGTGCCAGCAGCTTAGGTGCAGGGACCGATAATGAAAAACTGTTTTTT | CASSLGAGTDNEKLFF
TRBJ1-2 | . | . | TRBV18 | TGTGCCAGCTCAGTAGACGGATCTAACTATGGCTACACCTTC | CASSVDGSNYGYTF
TRBJ2-7 | . | TRBD2 | TRBV7-9 | TGTGCCACCAGCGGGAGTCTCTACGAGCAGTACTTC | CATSGSLYEQYF
TRBJ2-1 | . | . | TRBV7-9 | TGTGCCAGCAGCTTAGAGGGAGAGCAGTTCTTC | CASSLEGEQFF
TRBJ2-7 | once | . | TRBV27 | TGTGCCAGCAGTTTCGGTGGTTACGAGCAGTACTTC | CASSFGGYEQYF
TRBJ2-1 | . | TRBD2 | TRBV6-1 | TGTGCCAGCAGTGAGGCGACTAGCGACACTCTAGTGGGGCAGTTCTTC | CASSEATSDTLVGQFF
TRBJ2-2 | . | TRBD1 | TRBV7-9 | TGTGCCAGCAGCTATGTAGGGGGCGGCACCGGGGAGCTGTTTTTT | CASSYVGGGTGELFF
TRBJ2-7 | . | TRBD2 | TRBV5-5 | TGTGCCAGCAGCTTGGTCGCGGGAGGGCCGGACGAGCAGTACTTC | CASSLVAGGPDEQYF
TRBJ1-1 | . | TRBD1 | TRBV11-2 | TGTGCCAGCAGCTTAGCCCAGGGGGTGAACACTGAAGCTTTCTTT | CASSLAQGVNTEAFF
TRBJ2-7 | . | TRBD1 | TRBV7-9 | TGTGCCAGCAGCTTCGGACAGGGGTTCGACGAGCAGTACTTC | CASSFGQGFDEQYF
TRBJ1-3 | . | . | TRBV28 | TGTGCCAGCAGTTTATTTGACCGAACCTCTGGAAACACCATATATTTT | CASSLFDRTSGNTIYF
TRBJ1-2 | few | . | TRBV7-9 | TGTGCCAGCAGCTTAGTAGGGGTTGCGGACTATGGCTACACCTTC | CASSLVGVADYGYTF
TRBJ2-1 | . | TRBD2 | TRBV15 | TGTGCCACCAGCAGACAGGCTAGCGGGAGCTATGAGCAGTTCTTC | CATSRQASGSYEQFF
TRBJ2-2 | . | TRBD1 | TRBV11-1 | TGTGCCAGCAGCTTAGCGCCCAGGGGGCCCACCGGGGAGCTGTTTTTT | CASSLAPRGPTGELFF
TRBJ2-1 | . | TRBD2 | TRBV7-9 | TGTGCCAGCAGCTTACCTAGCGGGAGAGCTGAGCAGTTCTTC | CASSLPSGRAEQFF
TRBJ2-7 | . | TRBD1 | TRBV28 | TGTGCCAGCAGTGGGACAGGGGGCGGTTACGAGCAGTACTTC | CASSGTGGGYEQYF
TRBJ1-1 | . | . | TRBV7-9 | TGTGCCAGCAGCCTGAGAGGCACTGAAGCTTTCTTT | CASSLRGTEAFF
TRBJ2-7 | . | . | TRBV5-5 | TGTGCCAGCAGCTTTGGTTACTCCTACGAGCAGTACTTC | CASSFGYSYEQYF
TRBJ2-1 | . | TRBD1 | TRBV14 | TGTGCCAGCAGCCAAGTCGTGGACAGGGCACGGTACAATGAGCAGTTCTTC | CASSQVVDRARYNEQFF
TRBJ1-5 | . | . | TRBV5-4 | TGTGCCAGCAGCTTAGATAATCAGCCCCAGCATTTT | CASSLDNQPQHF
TRBJ2-7 | . | . | TRBV29-1 | TGCAGCGTTGGGGGCATGGACTACGAGCAGTACTTC | CSVGGMDYEQYF
TRBJ2-7 | . | . | TRBV27 | TGTGCCAGCAGTTTGACCTCTTCCTACGAGCAGTACTTC | CASSLTSSYEQYF
TRBJ1-5 | . | . | TRBV5-6 | TGTGCCAGCAGCTTGGCTGGGGGCTATCAGCCCCAGCATTTT | CASSLAGGYQPQHF
TRBJ2-7 | . | . | TRBV7-6 | TGTGCCAGCAGCTTAGCGGGAGACTACGAGCAGTACTTC | CASSLAGDYEQYF
TRBJ2-2 | few | TRBD1 | TRBV27 | TGTGCCACGACAGGGGGCCCCACCGGGGAGCTGTTTTTT | CATTGGPTGELFF
TRBJ2-7 | . | TRBD2 | TRBV7-9 | TGTGCCAGCAGCCTGGGGGAGGGTATCTCGTCTTACGAGCAGTACTTC | CASSLGEGISSYEQYF
TRBJ2-2 | . | . | TRBV7-7 | TGTGCCAGCAGCTTAGGGGACACCGGGGAGCTGTTTTTT | CASSLGDTGELFF
TRBJ2-3 | . | . | TRBV4-3 | TGCGCCAGCAGCCAAGACCCCGCTCACGGGACAGATACGCAGTATTTT | CASSQDPAHGTDTQYF
TRBJ2-3 | . | . | TRBV5-6 | TGTGCCAGCAGCTTGGGGACCCCCTATACGCAGTATTTT | CASSLGTPYTQYF
TRBJ2-5 | . | . | TRBV6-1 | TGTGCCAGCAGTGAAGTGGGGGGAGAGACCCAGTACTTC | CASSEVGGETQYF
TRBJ2-7 | few | . | TRBV19 | TGTGCCAGTAGTGCGGCAGATTATGCTTGGGAGCAGTACTTC | CASSAADYAWEQYF
TRBJ1-5 | . | TRBD1 | TRBV19 | TGTGCCAGTAGTATGGGACAGCTGGGGAATCAGCCCCAGCATTTT | CASSMGQLGNQPQHF
TRBJ2-5 | . | TRBD1 | TRBV5-6 | TGTGCCAGCAGCTTTTCTCTTCGATTGGACAGGGCCCAAGAGACCCAGTACTTC | CASSFSLRLDRAQETQYF
TRBJ2-1 | . | . | TRBV27 | TGTGCCAGCAGTTCGGCCCCTTCTACCTACAATGAGCAGTTCTTC | CASSSAPSTYNEQFF
TRBJ2-3 | . | TRBD2 | TRBV18 | TGTGCCAGCTCACCTTATTGGTCTAGCGGAGAAAGCACAGATACGCAGTATTTT | CASSPYWSSGESTDTQYF
TRBJ2-3 | . | TRBD2 | TRBV10-3 | TGTGCCATCAGTGAGTCGAGGCGACTAGCGGGAGCAGCCACAGATACGCAGTATTTT | CAISESRRLAGAATDTQYF
TRBJ2-5 | . | . | TRBV30 | TGTGCCTGGAGTGTAACCGGGGGTCAAGAGACCCAGTACTTC | CAWSVTGGQETQYF
TRBJ1-4 | . | TRBD1 | TRBV10-3 | TGTGCCGCGAGACAGGGTCAGGCTACAAATGAAAAACTGTTTTTT | CAARQGQATNEKLFF
TRBJ2-7 | . | TRBD1 | TRBV7-9 | TGTGCCAGCAGCTCGCCATTCGACAGGGACTACGAGCAGTACTTC | CASSSPFDRDYEQYF
TRBJ2-2 | . | . | TRBV4-3 | TGCGCCAGCAGCCAAGATTTCACGCACGGGGAGCTGTTTTTT | CASSQDFTHGELFF
TRBJ2-7 | . | TRBD1 | TRBV11-2 | TGTGCCAGCAGCAGTCCCGGGACAGGGGTCCTTCCCTCCAACGAGCAGTACTTC | CASSSPGTGVLPSNEQYF
TRBJ2-1 | . | TRBD2 | TRBV7-9 | TGTGCCAGCAGCCCTGGACTAGTAACCTACAATGAGCAGTTCTTC | CASSPGLVTYNEQFF
TRBJ2-1 | . | . | TRBV11-2 | TGTGCCAGCAGCTTAGGGTCTAGGTCTATCCACAATGAGCAGTTCTTC | CASSLGSRSIHNEQFF
TRBJ2-1 | . | TRBD1 | TRBV4-1 | TGCGCCAGCAGCTCCGGGACAGGCAATGAGCAGTTCTTC | CASSSGTGNEQFF
TRBJ1-2 | . | . | TRBV14 | TGTGCCAGCAGCCCGGACAGCGTTAACTATGGCTACACCTTC | CASSPDSVNYGYTF
TRBJ1-1 | . | . | TRBV7-9 | TGTGCCAGCAGCTGGGACGCGCAGGCTTTCTTT | CASSWDAQAFF
TRBJ2-7 | . | . | TRBV7-9 | TGTGCCAGCAAAGGGGGAGCGGGATACGAGCAGTACTTC | CASKGGAGYEQYF
TRBJ1-5 | . | . | TRBV2 | TGTGCCAGCAGTGATTCTCTTTCCAATCAGCCCCAGCATTTT | CASSDSLSNQPQHF
TRBJ2-7 | once | . | TRBV27 | TGTGCCAGCACCGGGTGGACGGGGCAGTACTTC | CASTGWTGQYF
TRBJ2-7 | . | . | TRBV4-1 | TGCGCCAGCAGTGGGACTGAGAACGAGCAGTACTTC | CASSGTENEQYF
TRBJ2-7 | many | . | TRBV5-1 | TGTTGGGGACCGCACCCCTACGAGCAGTACTTC | CWGPHPYEQYF
TRBJ2-1 | . | TRBD1 | TRBV6-1 | TGTGCCAGCACTCGGGACAGCTACAATGAGCAGTTCTTC | CASTRDSYNEQFF
TRBJ2-7 | few | . | TRBV4-1 | TGCGCCAGCAGCCAAGATAACCCAGGGTTAGTCTCCTACGAGCAGTACTTC | CASSQDNPGLVSYEQYF